The 9 T cell receptor beta chains in this list originate from one sample, sequenced in a study of beta chain features in type 1 diabetes. The whole isolated RNA underwent reverse transcription, so sequencing captured expressed TCRB transcripts. Measured with immunoSEQ multiplex PCR; TCRdb has only the in-frame clones, and not every one. The sample comprises about 40,000 clones, about half of which are singletons, and about 0.24% rests with the top ten. The sample taken for sequencing was stem cell memory CD4+ T cells from blood. All receptors derive from a woman aged 30 to 39 in good health.

The V gene is TRBV5-1, the J gene TRBJ2-6, with 7 bases matching TRBD1. This CDR3 has 18 residues. The ends lost 0 bases at V and 1 base at J; junction bases unmatched: 7. The germline V gene has CDR1 SGHRS and CDR2 YFSETQ. CDR3 loop: CASSLDFGTASGANVLTF. The CDR3 DNA reads TGCGCCAGCAGCTTGGACTTCGGGACAGCATCTGGGGCCAACGTCCTGACTTTC.

A single count supports this clone. The rearrangement joins TRBV7-2 to TRBJ2-5, with TRBD1 identical over 7 bases. This CDR3 has 19 residues. V lost 5 bases to trimming and J lost 6 bases; unmatched junction nucleotides: 24. Germline CDR1 reads SGHTA; CDR2 reads FQGNSA. The chain's CDR3 is CASSPTARQASGGDKTQYF. In DNA, the CDR3 is TGTGCCAGCAGCCCAACTGCTCGGCAGGCATCAGGGGGAGACAAGACCCAGTACTTC.

The V gene is TRBV7-2, the J gene TRBJ2-7, with 7 bases that match TRBD1. CDR3 length: 14 residues. J lost 1 base, V lost 4 bases, and 4 bases had no gene match. Germline-derived CDR1 and CDR2 are SGHTA and FQGNSA. In DNA form, the CDR3 reads TGTGCCAGCAGCTCCAGGACAGGTTCCTACGAGCAGTACTTC. This sequence encodes CASSSRTGSYEQYF.

The chain employs TRBV4-3 and TRBJ2-7; D unclear. Germline CDR1 reads LGHNA; CDR2 reads YSLEER. There are 15 residues in the CDR3. The V and J ends lost 1 base and 3 bases respectively, with 13 bases between them. DNA of the CDR3: TGCGCCAGCAGCCAAGTGGGTCAGGTCGGCTACGAGCAGTACTTC. This sequence encodes CASSQVGQVGYEQYF.

This clone was observed a few times. The rearrangement uses TRBV18 and TRBJ2-1; 8 bases agree with TRBD2. With 1 base clipped from V and 3 bases from J, the junction kept 8 bases outside the gene matches. CDR3 length equals 17 residues. Germline CDR1 reads KGHSH; CDR2 reads LQKENI. The CDR3 DNA sequence: TGTGCCAGCTCACCACGATCCACTAGCGGACTCTACAATGAGCAGTTCTTC. Protein: CASSPRSTSGLYNEQFF.

The rearrangement uses TRBV6-5 and TRBJ1-1; D is uncertain. The CDR3 is 14 amino acids. Trimming stripped 7 bases from V and 3 bases from J, with 15 bases between. Per germline, CDR1 MNHEY and CDR2 SVGAGI. CDR3 sequence (DNA): TGTGCCAGCACTTCCCGGGAGGAGCACACTGAAGCTTTCTTT. Translation: CASTSREEHTEAFF.

The chain recombines TRBV7-3 with TRBJ2-7, with TRBD2 matching over 9 bases. Per germline, CDR1 SGHTA and CDR2 FQGTGA. V was pared by 5 bases and J by 5 bases, with 4 bases of the junction left unmatched. The CDR3 loop spans 13 amino acids. CDR3 in amino acids: CASSLGLAHEQYF. The CDR3 bases are TGTGCCAGCAGCCTGGGACTAGCACACGAGCAGTACTTC.

The chain links TRBV7-2 to TRBJ1-5; D is perhaps TRBD1 (6 bases). V was trimmed by 4 bases and J by 6 bases, leaving 7 bases between them. The CDR3 runs 12 residues. The germline V gene encodes CDR1 SGHTA and CDR2 FQGNSA. The CDR3 coding sequence is TGTGCCAGCAGCTCCAGGGGTCAGCCCCAGCATTTT. Its translation: CASSSRGQPQHF.

This chain joins TRBV20-1 and TRBJ2-1; D gene uncertain. Trimming took off 4 bases at V and 5 bases at J, with 6 bases between the two ends. The V gene's germline CDR1 is DFQATT and CDR2 SNEGSKA (reference sequence). The CDR3 covers 11 residues. The CDR3 reads CSAIPDNEQFF. In DNA, the CDR3 is TGCAGTGCTATTCCTGACAATGAGCAGTTCTTC.